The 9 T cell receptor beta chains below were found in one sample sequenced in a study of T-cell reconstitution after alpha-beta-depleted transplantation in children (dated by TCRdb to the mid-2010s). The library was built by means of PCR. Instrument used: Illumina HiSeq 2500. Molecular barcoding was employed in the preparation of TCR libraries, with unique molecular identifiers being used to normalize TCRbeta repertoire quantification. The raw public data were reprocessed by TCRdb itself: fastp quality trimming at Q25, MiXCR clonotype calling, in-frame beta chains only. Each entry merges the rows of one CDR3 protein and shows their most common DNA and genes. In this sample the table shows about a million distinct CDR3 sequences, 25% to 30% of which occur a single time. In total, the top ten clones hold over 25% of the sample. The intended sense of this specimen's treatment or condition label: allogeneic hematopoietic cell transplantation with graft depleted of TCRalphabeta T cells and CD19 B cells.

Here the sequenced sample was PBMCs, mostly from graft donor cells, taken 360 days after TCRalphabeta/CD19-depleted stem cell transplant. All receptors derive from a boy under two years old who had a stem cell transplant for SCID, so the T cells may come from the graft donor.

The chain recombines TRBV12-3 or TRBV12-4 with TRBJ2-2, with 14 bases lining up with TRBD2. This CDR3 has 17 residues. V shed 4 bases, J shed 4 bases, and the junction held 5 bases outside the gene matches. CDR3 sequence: CASSSGLAGGTTGELFF. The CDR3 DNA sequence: TGTGCCAGCAGTTCTGGACTAGCGGGGGGCACCACCGGGGAGCTGTTTTTT.

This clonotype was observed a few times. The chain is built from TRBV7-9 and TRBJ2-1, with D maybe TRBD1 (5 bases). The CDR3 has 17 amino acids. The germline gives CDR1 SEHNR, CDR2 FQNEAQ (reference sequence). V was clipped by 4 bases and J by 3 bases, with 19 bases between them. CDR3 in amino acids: CASSSTRVQGDYNEQFF. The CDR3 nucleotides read TGTGCCAGCAGCTCAACCCGCGTGCAGGGCGACTACAATGAGCAGTTCTTC.

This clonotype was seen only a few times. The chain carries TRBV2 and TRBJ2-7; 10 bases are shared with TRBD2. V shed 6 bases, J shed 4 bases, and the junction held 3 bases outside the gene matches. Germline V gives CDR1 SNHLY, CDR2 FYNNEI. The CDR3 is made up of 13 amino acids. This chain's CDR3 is CASRELAGYEQYF. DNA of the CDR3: TGTGCCAGCAGGGAACTAGCGGGGTACGAGCAGTACTTC.

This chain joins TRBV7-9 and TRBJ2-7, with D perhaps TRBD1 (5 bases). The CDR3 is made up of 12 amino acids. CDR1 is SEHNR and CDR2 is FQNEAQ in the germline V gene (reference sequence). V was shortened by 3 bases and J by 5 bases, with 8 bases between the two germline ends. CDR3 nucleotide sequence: TGTGCCAGCAGCTTCGGACACGACGAGCAGTACTTC. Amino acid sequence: CASSFGHDEQYF.

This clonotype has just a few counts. DNA of the CDR3: TGCAGCGTCTTCAAAGGGGCCAGACCGAACACTGAAGCTTTCTTT. This translates into CSVFKGARPNTEAFF. J is TRBJ1-1 and V is TRBV20-1; TRBD1 might be the D (5 bases). The CDR3 runs 15 residues. CDR1 is DFQATT and CDR2 is SNEGSKA in the germline V gene (reference sequence).

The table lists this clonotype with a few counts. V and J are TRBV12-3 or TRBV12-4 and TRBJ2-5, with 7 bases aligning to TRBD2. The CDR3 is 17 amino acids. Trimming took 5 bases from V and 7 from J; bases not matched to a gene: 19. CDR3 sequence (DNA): TGTGCCAGCAGTCCCCGTCCCGGGACTATGAGGTGGAGGACCCAGTACTTC. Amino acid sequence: CASSPRPGTMRWRTQYF.

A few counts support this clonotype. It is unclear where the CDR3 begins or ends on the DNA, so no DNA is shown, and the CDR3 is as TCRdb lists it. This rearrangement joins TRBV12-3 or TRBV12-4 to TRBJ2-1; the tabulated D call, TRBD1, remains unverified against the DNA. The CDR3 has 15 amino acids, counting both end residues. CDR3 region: CASRTDVWGQGSEFF.

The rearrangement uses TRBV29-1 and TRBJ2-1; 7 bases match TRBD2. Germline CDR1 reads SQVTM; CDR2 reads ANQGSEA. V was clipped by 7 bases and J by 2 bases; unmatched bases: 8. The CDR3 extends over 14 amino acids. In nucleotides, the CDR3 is TGCAGCGCCAAACGGGGACTACCCTACAATGAGCAGTTCTTC. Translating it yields CSAKRGLPYNEQFF.

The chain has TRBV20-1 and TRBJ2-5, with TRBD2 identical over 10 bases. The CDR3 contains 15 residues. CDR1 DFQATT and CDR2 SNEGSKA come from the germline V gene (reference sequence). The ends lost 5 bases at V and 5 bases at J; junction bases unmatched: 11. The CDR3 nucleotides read TGCAGTGCTCCCTTGAGCGGGGGGGCTTTGGAGACCCAGTACTTC. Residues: CSAPLSGGALETQYF.